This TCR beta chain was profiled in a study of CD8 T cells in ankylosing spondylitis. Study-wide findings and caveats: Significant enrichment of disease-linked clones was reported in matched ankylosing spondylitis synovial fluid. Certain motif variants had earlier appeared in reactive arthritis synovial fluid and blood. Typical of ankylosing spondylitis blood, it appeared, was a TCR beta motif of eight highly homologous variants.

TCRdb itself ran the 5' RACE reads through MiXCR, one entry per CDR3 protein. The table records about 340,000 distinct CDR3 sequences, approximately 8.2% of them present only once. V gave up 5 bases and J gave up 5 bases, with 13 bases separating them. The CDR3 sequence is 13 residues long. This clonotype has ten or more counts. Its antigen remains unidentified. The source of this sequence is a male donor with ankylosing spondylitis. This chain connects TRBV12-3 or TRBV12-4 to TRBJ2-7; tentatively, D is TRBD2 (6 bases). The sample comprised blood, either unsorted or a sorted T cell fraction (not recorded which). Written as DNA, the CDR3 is TGTGCCAGCAGTGGAGGGAGTTTGCACGAGCAGTACTTC. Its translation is CASSGGSLHEQYF.